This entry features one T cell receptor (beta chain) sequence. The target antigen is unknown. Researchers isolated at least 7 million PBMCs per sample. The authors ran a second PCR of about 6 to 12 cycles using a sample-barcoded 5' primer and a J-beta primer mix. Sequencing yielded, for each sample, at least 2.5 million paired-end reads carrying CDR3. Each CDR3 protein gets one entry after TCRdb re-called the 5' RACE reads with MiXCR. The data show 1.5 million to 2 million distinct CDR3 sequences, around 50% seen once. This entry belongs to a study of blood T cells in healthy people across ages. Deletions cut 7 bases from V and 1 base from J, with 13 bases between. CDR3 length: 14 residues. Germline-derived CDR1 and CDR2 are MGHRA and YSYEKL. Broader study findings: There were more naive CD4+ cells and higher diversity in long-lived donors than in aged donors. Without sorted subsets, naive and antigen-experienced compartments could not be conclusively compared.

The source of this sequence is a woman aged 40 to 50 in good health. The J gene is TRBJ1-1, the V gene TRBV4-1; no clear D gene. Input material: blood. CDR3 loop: CASNLLEGNTEAFF. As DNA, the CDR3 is TGCGCCAGCAACCTACTCGAGGGGAACACTGAAGCTTTCTTT.